Below are 31 T cell receptor beta chains sequenced from a single sample in a study of spatial heterogeneity in lung cancer. The study's findings and limits: Tumor mutation counts were tracked by expanded intratumoral alpha and beta TCR counts.

Time point here: sample taken at primary tumor resection. TCRdb reprocessed the 5' RACE reads with MiXCR, giving one entry per CDR3 protein. The table has more than 15,000 distinct CDR3 sequences, 6.2% seen once. For these TCRs, the target antigens are not known. The input for sequencing was lung tumor tissue, taken at surgery. These receptor sequences come from a male donor with early-stage non-small cell lung cancer.

This clonotype was found many times. Here the CDR3 DNA reads TGCGCCAGCAGCCAACGACAGGTGCTATCAGATACGCAGTATTTT. This translates into CASSQRQVLSDTQYF. The V and J genes are TRBV4-1 and TRBJ2-3; maybe TRBD1 (6 bases). Trimming cost V 2 bases and J 4 bases, with 13 bases left between them. Germline-derived CDR1 and CDR2 are MGHRA and YSYEKL. This CDR3 contains 15 residues.

To note about this clonotype: A read error may be the cause here, since a much bigger clone is one base away. The chain couples TRBV7-2 to TRBJ2-5; no clear D. Germline V gene sequence: CDR1 SGHTA, CDR2 FQGNSA. This CDR3 spans 13 amino acids. The CDR3 DNA sequence: TGTGCCGGCAGCACCGCCTGGAAAGAGACCCAGTACTTC. This encodes CAGSTAWKETQYF.

This clonotype has a count of ten or more. CDR3 loop: CASSPRDPSRYNSPLHF. For the CDR3, the DNA is TGTGCCAGCAGCCCCCGGGACCCCAGTCGGTATAATTCACCCCTCCACTTT. The genes are TRBV6-5 and TRBJ1-6, with D perhaps matching TRBD1 (5 bases). Trimming removed 6 bases from V and 4 bases from J, with 19 bases in between. The CDR3 length is 17 residues. Germline CDR1 MNHEY, CDR2 SVGAGI.

Many counts were recorded for this clonotype. The rearrangement uses TRBV29-1 and TRBJ1-1, with TRBD1 as a possible D gene (6 bases). The CDR3 has 14 amino acids. From germline, CDR1 is SQVTM and CDR2 ANQGSEA. V was cut by 0 bases and J by 5 bases, with 13 bases left in between. DNA for the CDR3: TGCAGCGTTGAAGAGGGGGGCCAAGGGACTGAAGCTTTCTTT. Protein product: CSVEEGGQGTEAFF.

This clonotype rates as medium-sized. This sequence joins TRBV3-1 and TRBJ1-6; D perhaps matches TRBD1 (5 bases). The CDR3 has 13 amino acids. V was cut by 1 base and J by 7 bases, with 5 bases left in between. CDR1 is LGHDT, CDR2 YNNKEL, per germline (reference sequence). The CDR3 DNA reads TGTGCCAGCAGCCAAGGGGGGAATTCACCCCTCCACTTT. It specifies CASSQGGNSPLHF.

The sample holds many counts of this clonotype. The CDR3 here is CASSSGQGELDEQYF. The CDR3 DNA sequence: TGCGCCAGCAGCTCGGGACAGGGTGAATTGGACGAGCAGTACTTC. V and J are TRBV5-1 and TRBJ2-7, with TRBD1 identical over 9 bases. CDR3 length: 15 amino acids. Germline V gene sequence: CDR1 SGHRS, CDR2 YFSETQ. The ends lost 3 bases at V and 5 bases at J; junction bases unmatched: 9.

The rearrangement links TRBV5-1 to TRBJ2-7; maybe TRBD2 (6 bases). The V gene lost 0 bases and the J gene lost 5 bases, with 15 bases spanning the gap. This CDR3 comprises 15 residues. The V gene's germline CDR1 is SGHRS and CDR2 YFSETQ. The CDR3: CASSLDGPGEHEQYF. DNA of the CDR3: TGCGCCAGCAGCTTGGACGGCCCGGGAGAACACGAGCAGTACTTC.

Many counts were recorded for this clonotype. The chain is built from TRBV5-6 and TRBJ2-7, with D unclear. Trimming stripped 3 bases from V and 2 bases from J, with 9 bases between. Per germline, CDR1 SGHDT and CDR2 YYEEEE. The length of the CDR3 is 13 residues. As DNA, the CDR3 is TGTGCCAGCAGCTACCGAGAGGCCTACGAGCAGTACTTC. It specifies CASSYREAYEQYF.

This clonotype was counted only a few times. The chain links TRBV20-1 to TRBJ1-2; D may be TRBD1 (5 bases). This CDR3 region has 13 residues. Germline V gene lookup returns CDR1 DFQATT and CDR2 SNEGSKA (reference sequence). Trimming stripped 6 bases from V and 4 bases from J, with 15 bases between. CDR3 residues: CSARDPLSYGYTF. In DNA, the CDR3 is TGCAGTGCCAGGGACCCCCTGAGCTATGGCTACACCTTC.

This clonotype was observed at least ten times. The chain links TRBV18 to TRBJ2-1, with 7 nucleotides matching TRBD2. After removal of 6 bases from V and 7 bases from J, the junction contained 15 bases not matched to a gene. The germline gives CDR1 KGHSH, CDR2 LQKENI. The CDR3 loop spans 16 amino acids. Here the CDR3 reads CASSPSRASGGNEQFF. Here the CDR3 DNA reads TGTGCCAGCTCCCCTTCGAGGGCTAGCGGTGGGAATGAGCAGTTCTTC.

This clonotype was picked up many times. The rearrangement links TRBV12-3 or TRBV12-4 to TRBJ2-2; 8 bases are a match to TRBD1. The CDR3 totals 16 residues. V shed 6 bases and J 6 bases; nucleotides not matched to a gene: 12. The CDR3 sequence is CASSPGQGAGAGELFF. The CDR3 DNA is TGTGCCAGCAGCCCAGGGCAGGGGGCAGGGGCCGGGGAGCTGTTTTTT.

The chain couples TRBV2 to TRBJ2-7; D not resolved. V gave up 7 bases and J gave up 1 base, with 8 bases separating them. The CDR3 consists of 12 residues. Germline CDR1 is SNHLY and CDR2 is FYNNEI. Here the CDR3 reads CASNGKSYEQYF. The DNA of the CDR3 is TGTGCCAGCAATGGGAAATCCTACGAGCAGTACTTC.

This clonotype occurred many times. The chain couples TRBV9 to TRBJ2-2; perhaps TRBD2 as D (5 bases). The CDR3 consists of 15 residues. V was trimmed by 0 bases and J by 6 bases, leaving 12 bases between them. From germline, CDR1 is SGDLS and CDR2 YYNGEE. Here the CDR3 DNA reads TGTGCCAGCAGCGTAGGAGGAGGTCAGGCCGGGGAGCTGTTTTTT. It translates to CASSVGGGQAGELFF.

This clonotype was counted many times. V is TRBV20-1 and J is TRBJ2-3; the D gene is possibly TRBD2 (5 bases). This CDR3 spans 14 amino acids. Germline loops: CDR1 DFQATT, CDR2 SNEGSKA (reference sequence). V was shortened by 3 bases and J by 2 bases, with 12 bases between the two germline ends. CDR3: CSARDSAVTDTQYF. CDR3 DNA sequence: TGCAGTGCTAGGGACTCAGCGGTCACAGATACGCAGTATTTT.

This clonotype was detected many times. The chain uses TRBV6-5 and TRBJ2-1, with D possibly TRBD2 on 5 matching bases. CDR3 size: 15 residues. Trimming removed 2 bases from V and 7 bases from J, with 15 bases in between. The germline V gene has CDR1 MNHEY and CDR2 SVGAGI. The CDR3 loop reads CASSYGLDYVNEQFF. As DNA, the CDR3 is TGTGCCAGCAGTTACGGTTTAGACTACGTAAATGAGCAGTTCTTC.

This clonotype was detected ten times or more. The V call is TRBV4-2, the J call TRBJ2-1; D may be TRBD1 (7 bases). Germline CDR1 and CDR2: LGHNA and YNFKEQ. The CDR3 loop spans 14 amino acids. V was clipped by 6 bases and J by 10 bases, with 19 bases between them. Written as DNA, the CDR3 is TGTGCCAGCAGTCCTAAGCAGGGGGGAGGAGAGCAGTTCTTC. This encodes CASSPKQGGGEQFF.

This clonotype was picked up a small number of times. The CDR3 loop reads CASSGSGGAAKNIQYF. CDR3 nucleotide sequence: TGTGCCAGCAGTGGTAGCGGGGGGGCCGCCAAAAACATTCAGTACTTC. The V gene is TRBV12-3 or TRBV12-4, the J gene TRBJ2-4; the match to TRBD2 covers 11 bases. With 5 bases clipped from V and 1 base from J, the junction kept 4 bases outside the gene matches. CDR3 length: 16 residues.

In its sample, this clonotype was seen many times. V and J are TRBV28 and TRBJ2-7, with 8 positions matching TRBD1. This CDR3 is built from 12 residues. Germline CDR1 reads MDHEN; CDR2 reads SYDVKM. The V gene end was trimmed by 6 bases and the J gene end by 6 bases; junction bases not matched to a gene: 4. This CDR3 is CASSPTGGEQYF. The DNA for the CDR3 is TGTGCCAGCAGCCCAACAGGGGGCGAGCAGTACTTC.

V gene TRBV20-1 combines with J gene TRBJ2-1; 13 bases are a match to TRBD2. The junction had 11 bases not matched to a gene; V was cut back by 2 bases and J by 7 bases. The CDR3 sequence is 17 residues long. Germline CDR1 and CDR2: DFQATT and SNEGSKA (reference sequence). CDR3 in amino acids: CSARPRTSGSTINEQFF. The CDR3 DNA is TGCAGTGCTAGACCTAGGACTAGCGGGAGTACGATTAATGAGCAGTTCTTC.

This clonotype was recorded many times. The V call is TRBV18, the J call TRBJ2-1; 8 nucleotides line up with TRBD1. With 4 bases clipped from V and 5 bases from J, the junction kept 7 bases outside the gene matches. The CDR3 runs to 15 residues. Germline V gene data show CDR1 as KGHSH and CDR2 as LQKENI. The CDR3 loop is CASSLGGTGHNEQFF. CDR3 DNA: TGTGCCAGCTCACTAGGCGGGACAGGTCACAATGAGCAGTTCTTC.

This clonotype has only a few counts. The J gene is TRBJ2-5, the V gene TRBV25-1; 8 nucleotides agree with TRBD2. Looked up from germline, CDR1 is MGHDK and CDR2 is SYGVNS. CDR3 size: 15 residues. Unmatched junction bases numbered 6, after V lost 2 bases and J lost 4 bases. In nucleotides, the CDR3 is TGTGCCAGCAGTGAAAGGAGCGGGGGAGGAGAGACCCAGTACTTC. It codes for CASSERSGGGETQYF.

The table lists this clonotype with many counts. This rearrangement joins TRBV27 to TRBJ2-7; D possibly corresponds to TRBD1 (5 bases). The CDR3 consists of 16 residues. Trimming took 6 bases from V and 3 from J, leaving 21 bases between them. Germline assignment: CDR1 MNHEY and CDR2 SMNVEV (reference sequence). The CDR3 reads CASRPDVGRGSYEQYF. The CDR3 nucleotides are TGTGCCAGCAGACCCGACGTAGGTAGGGGAAGCTACGAGCAGTACTTC.

There are many counts of this clonotype. The chain joins TRBV7-9 to TRBJ2-1; no reliable D call. The CDR3 sequence is 13 residues long. CDR1 is SEHNR, CDR2 FQNEAQ, per germline (reference sequence). The ends were cut back, 5 bases at V and 7 bases at J, with 12 bases in the middle. CDR3 amino acids: CASSPYGINEQFF. CDR3 coding DNA: TGTGCCAGCAGCCCATATGGGATAAATGAGCAGTTCTTC.

Many counts were recorded for this clonotype. This rearrangement joins TRBV7-8 to TRBJ2-1; D gene unclear. CDR1 is SGHVS and CDR2 is FQNEAQ in the germline V gene. V lost 1 base and J lost 0, with 10 bases in between. The CDR3 spans 16 residues. The CDR3 sequence: CASSLEPASSYNEQFF. In DNA form, the CDR3 reads TGTGCCAGCAGCTTAGAACCCGCAAGCTCCTACAATGAGCAGTTCTTC.

The table lists this clonotype with many counts. The genes are TRBV5-6 and TRBJ2-7; a possible D gene is TRBD1 (6 bases). CDR3 length: 13 residues. V was cut by 0 bases and J by 2 bases, with 6 bases left in between. Germline lookup yields CDR1 SGHDT and CDR2 YYEEEE. The CDR3 nucleotides read TGTGCCAGCAGCTTGGACAGGGCCTACGAGCAGTACTTC. Translated, it gives CASSLDRAYEQYF.

This clonotype was seen ten or more times. V gene TRBV28 combines with J gene TRBJ2-7; D is undetermined. The CDR3 covers 12 residues. V lost 9 bases and J 6 bases, leaving 15 bases between the germline ends. Germline-derived CDR1 and CDR2 are MDHEN and SYDVKM. CDR3 sequence: CASLGKGREQYF. Written as DNA, the CDR3 is TGTGCCAGTCTCGGAAAGGGCCGCGAGCAGTACTTC.

This clonotype was detected many times. This chain links TRBV4-3 with TRBJ2-4; weak D call: TRBD1 (5 bases). Trimming cost V 0 bases and J 6 bases, with 9 bases left between them. CDR1 is LGHNA, CDR2 YSLEER, per germline. The CDR3 spans 14 residues. This chain's CDR3 is CASSQDSQGNIQYF. CDR3 bases: TGCGCCAGCAGCCAAGATAGCCAGGGAAACATTCAGTACTTC.

V gene TRBV6-6 combines with J gene TRBJ2-1; 11 nucleotides line up with TRBD2. In germline, CDR1 is MNHNY, CDR2 SVGAGI (reference sequence). After removal of 6 bases from V and 7 bases from J, the junction contained 8 bases not matched to a gene. There are 15 residues in the CDR3. In DNA form, the CDR3 reads TGTGCCAGCAGCCGTCTAGCGGGAGGTGTGAATGAGCAGTTCTTC. Translation gives CASSRLAGGVNEQFF.

This clonotype was counted only a few times. The V and J genes are TRBV6-5 and TRBJ2-7; maybe TRBD1 (6 bases). V was trimmed by 0 bases and J by 5 bases, leaving 17 bases between them. This CDR3 contains 16 residues. The germline V gene encodes CDR1 MNHEY and CDR2 SVGAGI. The CDR3 region is CASSYSGGRAIDEQYF. CDR3 DNA sequence: TGTGCCAGCAGTTACTCTGGGGGCAGGGCCATCGACGAGCAGTACTTC.

This clonotype was recorded many times. V gene TRBV20-1 combines with J gene TRBJ2-3; D uncertain. Germline V CDR1 and CDR2: DFQATT, SNEGSKA (reference sequence). The CDR3 totals 11 residues. The CDR3 coding sequence is TGCAGCGCCCTGGGGACAGATACGCAGTATTTT. Translating it yields CSALGTDTQYF.

This clonotype has ten or more counts. This rearrangement joins TRBV7-2 to TRBJ2-7; D is perhaps TRBD2 (5 bases). The CDR3 spans 14 residues. Trimming stripped 5 bases from V and 4 bases from J, with 15 bases between. Looked up from germline, CDR1 is SGHTA and CDR2 is FQGNSA. The CDR3 nucleotides are TGTGCCAGCAGCCCATCGGGGTTTAGATACGAGCAGTACTTC. Residues: CASSPSGFRYEQYF.